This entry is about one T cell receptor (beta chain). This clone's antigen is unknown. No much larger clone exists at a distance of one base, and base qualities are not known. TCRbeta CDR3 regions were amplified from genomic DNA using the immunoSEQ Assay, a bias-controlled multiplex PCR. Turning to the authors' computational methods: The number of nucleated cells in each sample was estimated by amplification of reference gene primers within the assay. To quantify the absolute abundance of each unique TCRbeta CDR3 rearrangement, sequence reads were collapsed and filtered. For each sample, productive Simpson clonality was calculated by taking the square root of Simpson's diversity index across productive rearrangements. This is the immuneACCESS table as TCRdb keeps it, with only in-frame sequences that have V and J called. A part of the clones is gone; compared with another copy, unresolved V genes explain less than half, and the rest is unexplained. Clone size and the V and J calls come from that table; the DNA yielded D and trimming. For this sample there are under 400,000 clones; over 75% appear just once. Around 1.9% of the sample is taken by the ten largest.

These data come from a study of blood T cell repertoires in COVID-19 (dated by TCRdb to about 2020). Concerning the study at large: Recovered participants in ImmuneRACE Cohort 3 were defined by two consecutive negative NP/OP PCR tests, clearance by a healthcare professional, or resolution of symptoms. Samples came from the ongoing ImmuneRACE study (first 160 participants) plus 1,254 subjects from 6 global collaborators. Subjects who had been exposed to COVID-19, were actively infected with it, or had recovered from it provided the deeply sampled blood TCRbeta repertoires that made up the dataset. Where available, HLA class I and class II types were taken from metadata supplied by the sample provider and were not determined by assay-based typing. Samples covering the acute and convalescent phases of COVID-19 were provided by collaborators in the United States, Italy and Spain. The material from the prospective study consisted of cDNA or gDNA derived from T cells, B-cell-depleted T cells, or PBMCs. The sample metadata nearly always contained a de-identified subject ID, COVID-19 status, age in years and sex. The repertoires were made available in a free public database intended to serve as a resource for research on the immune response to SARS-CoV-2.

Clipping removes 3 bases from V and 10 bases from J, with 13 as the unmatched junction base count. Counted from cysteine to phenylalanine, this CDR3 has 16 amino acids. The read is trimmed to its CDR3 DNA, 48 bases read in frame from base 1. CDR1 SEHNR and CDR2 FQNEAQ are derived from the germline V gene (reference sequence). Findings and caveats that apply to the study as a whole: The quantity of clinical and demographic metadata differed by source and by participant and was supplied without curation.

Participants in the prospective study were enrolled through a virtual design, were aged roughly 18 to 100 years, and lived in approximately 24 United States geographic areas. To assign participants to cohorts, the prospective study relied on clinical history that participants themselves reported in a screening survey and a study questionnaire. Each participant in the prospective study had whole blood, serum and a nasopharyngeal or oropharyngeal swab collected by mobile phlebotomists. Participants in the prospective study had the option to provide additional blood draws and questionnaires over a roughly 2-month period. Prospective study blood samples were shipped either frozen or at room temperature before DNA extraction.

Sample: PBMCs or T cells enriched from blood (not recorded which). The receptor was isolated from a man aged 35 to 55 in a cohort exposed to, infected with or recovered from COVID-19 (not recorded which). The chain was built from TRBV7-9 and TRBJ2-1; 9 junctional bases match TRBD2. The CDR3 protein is CASSFRVAGGDEEQFF. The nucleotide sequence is TGTGCCAGCAGCTTCCGAGTGGCGGGAGGGGACGAGGAGCAGTTCTTC.